This is a list of T cell receptor beta chains from one sample in a study of CD8+ T cells in alopecia areata. Sequencing used immunoSEQ multiplex PCR; TCRdb keeps in-frame clones, though not all of them. The sample consists of 150,000 or so clones, 50% to 60% of them appearing once. Sequenced input: CD4+ T cells sorted from blood. The receptors come from a human donor in good health. Each CDR3 is given with its conserved first and last residue. The order of the fields is V gene, clone size, J gene, D gene, CDR3 length, CDR3 protein, CDR3 DNA. A D gene is named only where the DNA matches it firmly. For some rows the clone size is stated as once, few or many, or as a class when expanded; others skip it.

TRBV2	once	TRBJ2-5	NA	13	CASRVMYQETQYF	TGTGCCAGCAGGGTAATGTACCAAGAGACCCAGTACTTC
TRBV29-1	NA	TRBJ2-5	NA	11	CSVVSWETQYF	TGCAGCGTTGTTTCCTGGGAGACCCAGTACTTC
TRBV30	NA	TRBJ1-1	NA	13	CAWSQSGNTEAFF	TGTGCCTGGAGCCAATCGGGGAACACTGAAGCTTTCTTT
TRBV15	NA	TRBJ2-1	TRBD1	15	CATSREGLTGSEQFF	TGTGCCACCAGCAGAGAGGGGTTGACAGGGAGTGAGCAGTTCTTC
TRBV28	few	TRBJ2-4	NA	12	CASNPSVGVRYF	TGTGCCAGCAACCCCTCGGTGGGGGTTCGGTACTTC
TRBV15	NA	TRBJ1-4	NA	15	CATSREDSGVEKLFF	TGTGCCACCAGCAGAGAGGACAGTGGAGTTGAAAAACTGTTTTTT
TRBV28	NA	TRBJ2-7	TRBD2	15	CASSLSASGSREQYF	TGTGCCAGCAGTTTATCGGCTAGCGGGAGTCGAGAGCAGTACTTC
TRBV29-1	NA	TRBJ1-2	NA	12	CSVPPGLDGYTF	TGCAGCGTTCCCCCAGGGCTGGATGGCTACACCTTC
TRBV7-9	few	TRBJ2-1	NA	15	CASSPGGTPYNEQFF	TGTGCCAGCAGTCCCGGAGGGACCCCTTACAATGAGCAGTTCTTC
TRBV10-3	few	TRBJ2-7	NA	12	CAISSFGIEQYF	TGTGCCATCAGTTCTTTCGGGATCGAGCAGTACTTC
TRBV2	NA	TRBJ2-6	NA	17	CASIGGWNLSGANVLTF	TGTGCCAGCATCGGGGGATGGAACCTCTCTGGGGCCAACGTCCTGACTTTC
TRBV30	NA	TRBJ1-5	NA	13	CAWSAGAGQPQHF	TGTGCCTGGAGCGCAGGGGCGGGCCAGCCCCAGCATTTT
TRBV5-6	NA	TRBJ2-2	TRBD2	14	CASSPGLHTGELFF	TGTGCCAGCAGCCCGGGACTACACACCGGGGAGCTGTTTTTT
TRBV9	once	TRBJ1-2	NA	14	CASSALQGSHGYTF	TGTGCCAGCAGCGCACTACAGGGCTCGCATGGCTACACCTTC
TRBV29-1	NA	TRBJ1-1	NA	15	CSASKSRVWDSEAFF	TGCAGCGCCTCAAAGTCGAGAGTTTGGGACTCTGAAGCTTTCTTT
TRBV29-1	few	TRBJ2-5	NA	12	CSVNRVGETQYF	TGCAGCGTCAACAGGGTTGGAGAGACCCAGTACTTC
TRBV27	NA	TRBJ1-2	NA	13	CASSLSGLYGYTF	TGTGCCAGCAGTTTGTCCGGGCTCTATGGCTACACCTTC
TRBV18	few	TRBJ1-1	NA	13	CASSPRDGGEAFF	TGTGCCAGCTCACCTAGGGACGGAGGTGAAGCTTTCTTT
TRBV5-1	NA	TRBJ1-2	NA	14	CASRPPGRDYGYTF	TGCGCCAGCCGACCCCCCGGCAGGGACTATGGCTACACCTTC
TRBV10-2	NA	TRBJ2-5	NA	14	CASRRAADPGTQYF	TGCGCCAGCAGGAGGGCAGCGGACCCTGGGACCCAGTACTTC
TRBV4-2	NA	TRBJ2-5	TRBD2	16	CASSQEVSGISFAQYF	TGTGCCAGCAGCCAAGAGGTTAGCGGGATATCATTTGCCCAGTACTTC
TRBV28	NA	TRBJ2-7	TRBD1	15	CASSPSGQGSYEQYF	TGTGCCAGCAGTCCATCGGGACAGGGCTCCTACGAGCAGTACTTC
TRBV30	NA	TRBJ1-2	NA	14	CAWSVGNNNYGYTF	TGTGCCTGGAGTGTGGGAAATAATAACTATGGCTACACCTTC
TRBV6-6	NA	TRBJ1-2	NA	12	CASREQSYGYTF	TGTGCCAGCAGAGAACAGTCCTATGGCTACACCTTC
TRBV5-5	few	TRBJ2-5	NA	16	CASSGPLAPIQETQYF	TGTGCCAGCTCTGGGCCGCTAGCGCCAATCCAAGAGACCCAGTACTTC
TRBV7-9	NA	TRBJ2-7	NA	11	CASSFAGEQYF	TGTGCCAGCAGCTTCGCGGGTGAGCAGTACTTC
TRBV30	NA	TRBJ2-3	TRBD2	15	CAWNPLAGGTDTQYF	TGTGCCTGGAACCCCTTAGCGGGAGGCACAGATACGCAGTATTTT
TRBV29-1	few	TRBJ1-2	NA	11	CSTKLGDGYTF	TGCAGCACAAAACTGGGGGACGGCTACACCTTC